The source of this T cell receptor (beta chain) is a study of T-cell reconstitution after alpha-beta-depleted transplantation in children. Unique molecular identifiers were incorporated into the prepared TCRbeta library. TCRdb called the PCR reads again in MiXCR, with one record for every CDR3 protein. In the table there are approximately 89,000 distinct CDR3 sequences, around 16% of which are singletons. In regard to this clonotype: Its antigen is still unknown.

The germline gives CDR1 SGDLS, CDR2 YYNGEE. Trimming removed 9 bases from V and 0 bases from J, with 11 bases in between. The CDR3 is 13 residues long. Study-level findings and limits: There were reportedly several hundred expanded graft clones from which alpha-beta T cells came about two months after transplant. At the one-year point after transplant, T-cell counts and TCRbeta diversity were found to come mostly from T cells that had been newly produced. Surviving recipient cells, namely T cells and thymic progenitors, were the source of high day-60 TCRbeta diversity in some patients.

The chain is built from TRBV9 and TRBJ2-3; D is undetermined. The sequencing here drew on PBMCs, mostly from graft donor cells, taken 180 days after TCRalphabeta/CD19-depleted stem cell transplant. The clonotype originates from a male patient under 10 years old who had a stem cell transplant for acute lymphoblastic leukemia, so the T cells may come from the graft donor. For the CDR3, the DNA is TGTGCCAACAGTGCACGTAGCACAGATACGCAGTATTTT. Translation gives CANSARSTDTQYF.